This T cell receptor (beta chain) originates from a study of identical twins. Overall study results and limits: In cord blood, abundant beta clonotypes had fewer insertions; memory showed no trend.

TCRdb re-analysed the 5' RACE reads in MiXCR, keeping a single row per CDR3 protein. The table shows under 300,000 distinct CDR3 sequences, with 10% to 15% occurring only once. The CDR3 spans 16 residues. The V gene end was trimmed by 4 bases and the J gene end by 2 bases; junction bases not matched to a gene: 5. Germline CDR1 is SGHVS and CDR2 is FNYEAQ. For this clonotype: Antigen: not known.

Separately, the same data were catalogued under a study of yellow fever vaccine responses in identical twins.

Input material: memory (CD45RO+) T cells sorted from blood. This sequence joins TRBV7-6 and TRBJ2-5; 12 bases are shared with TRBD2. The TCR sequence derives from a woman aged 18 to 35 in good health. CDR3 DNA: TGTGCCAGCAGCTCCGGACTAGCGGGGAAGCAAGAGACCCAGTACTTC. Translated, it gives CASSSGLAGKQETQYF.